These 2 T cell receptor beta chains came from one sample sequenced in a study of blood T cell repertoires in COVID-19 (TCRdb year 2020). Library construction relied on the immunoSEQ multiplex PCR assay. Sourced from immuneACCESS, this table was stored by TCRdb with only in-frame sequences that have V and J called. A share of the clones is absent; for the studies checked, an unresolved V gene accounts for under half, and the remainder has no known explanation. The sample table lists more than 150,000 clones, 84% of them with a count of one. The top ten hold about 8% of the sample. The sequencing input was PBMCs or T cells enriched from blood (not recorded which). Source of these receptors: a woman in her 50s who had recovered from COVID-19.

This clone was seen at least ten times. V gene TRBV27 combines with J gene TRBJ2-2, with D perhaps matching TRBD1 (5 bases). Trimming took 2 bases from V and 6 from J, leaving 10 bases between them. Germline CDR1 MNHEY, CDR2 SMNVEV (reference sequence). The length of the CDR3 is 14 residues. In nucleotides, the CDR3 is TGTGCCAGCAGTTTAGGGGCAGCCGCCGGGGAGCTGTTTTTT. Protein: CASSLGAAAGELFF.

The chain joins TRBV29-1 to TRBJ2-1, with 9 bases fitting TRBD2. Looked up from germline, CDR1 is SQVTM and CDR2 is ANQGSEA. With 6 bases clipped from V and 1 base from J, the junction kept 1 base outside the gene matches. The CDR3 is made up of 13 amino acids. CDR3: CSVTSGSYNEQFF. In DNA form, the CDR3 reads TGCAGCGTAACTAGCGGGTCCTACAATGAGCAGTTCTTC.